This T cell receptor (beta chain) was obtained from a study of regulatory T cells in long-lasting Graves disease. General study points: When disease was persistent, TRBV28, TRBJ1-2 and TRBJ2-5 were the favored segments.

Comments on this clonotype: Its antigen is as yet unknown.

The time point was: persistent/refractory GD, antithyroid drugs over 5 years with positive TRAb. PBMC-extracted RNA yielded the TCR library. Graves' disease diagnoses used American Thyroid Association guidelines. TCR beta libraries were built with iRepertoire HTBI primers and Arm-PCR of CDR3 regions. TCRdb used MiXCR to reprocess the multiplex PCR reads, holding one entry per CDR3 protein. This table holds roughly 700,000 distinct CDR3 sequences, 25% to 30% found once. Trimming at V came to 6 bases and at J to 4 bases, leaving 4 bases not matched to a gene. CDR1 and CDR2 from the germline V gene are SGHRS and YFSETQ. The CDR3 spans 13 residues.

This receptor was obtained from a female donor with Graves disease. Source: peripheral blood mononuclear cells (PBMCs), taken when the disease was refractory, from a patient treated with antithyroid drugs. The rearrangement links TRBV5-1 to TRBJ1-2; 9 nucleotides agree with TRBD1. DNA of the CDR3: TGCGCCAGCAAGCCGACAGGGGGCTATGGCTACACCTTC. Its protein product is CASKPTGGYGYTF.